This T cell receptor (beta chain) is from a study of blood T cell repertoires in COVID-19. Germline CDR1 and CDR2: MGHRA and YSYEKL. V gave up 1 base and J gave up 3 bases, with 13 bases separating them. CDR3 length: 16 amino acids. Original processing methods: Cell counts per sample came from amplifying reference gene primers. The repertoire was sequenced with immunoSEQ multiplex PCR; TCRdb's copy has only in-frame clones and lacks some. Clone size and V and J calls were adopted from that table, with D and trimming inferred from the DNA. Of 200,000 to 250,000 clones listed, roughly 83% are singletons.

The clonotype originates from a man older than 75 with acute or convalescent COVID-19. This chain joins TRBV4-1 and TRBJ2-1, with D maybe TRBD1 (5 bases). Sequenced: peripheral blood. The CDR3 sequence is CASSQGQGKIYNEQFF. The CDR3 coding sequence is TGCGCCAGCAGCCAAGGTCAGGGTAAAATCTACAATGAGCAGTTCTTC.